This passage covers 25 T cell receptor beta chains from one sample sequenced in a study of blood T cells in healthy people across ages. With a J-beta primer mix and a sample-barcoded 5' primer, a second PCR ran 7 to 11 cycles. One entry per CDR3 protein, called by TCRdb with MiXCR from the 5' RACE reads. The sample consists of under 2 million distinct CDR3 sequences, 34% of them appearing once. The material sequenced was blood. These receptors were taken from a woman aged 25 to 45 in good health.

J is TRBJ2-6 and V is TRBV30, with D hard to call. This CDR3 comprises 16 residues. Trimming pared 0 bases from V and 0 bases from J, leaving 9 bases between. Germline loops: CDR1 GTSNPN, CDR2 SVGIG (reference sequence). This CDR3 reads CAWSVGASSGANVLTF. In DNA form, the CDR3 reads TGTGCCTGGAGTGTAGGCGCCAGCTCTGGGGCCAACGTCCTGACTTTC.

The V call is TRBV11-2, the J call TRBJ2-5; 10 nucleotides match TRBD1. V lost 4 bases, J lost 4 bases, and 6 bases stayed unmatched. The CDR3 loop spans 15 amino acids. Per the germline V gene, CDR1 is SGHAT and CDR2 is FQNNGV. This CDR3 is CASSSRQGALETQYF. The DNA for the CDR3 is TGTGCCAGCAGCTCGCGACAGGGGGCATTAGAGACCCAGTACTTC. Combining the CDR3 with reference TRBV11-2 and TRBJ2-5 gives the whole variable domain EAGVAQSPRYKIIEKRQSVAFWCNPISGHATLYWYQQILGQGPKLLIQFQNNGVVDDSQLPKDRFSAERLKGVDSTLKIQPAKLEDSAVYLCASSSRQGALETQYFGPGTRLLVL.

This clonotype was detected only a few times. This chain links TRBV19 with TRBJ2-1; no definite D call. The CDR3 is made up of 13 amino acids. The V end was cut by 0 bases, the J end by 8 bases, with 8 bases between. Germline V gene data show CDR1 as LNHDA and CDR2 as SQIVND (reference sequence). CDR3 DNA sequence: TGTGCCAGTAGTATAGATCGGTTCGATGAGCAGTTCTTC. The encoded protein is CASSIDRFDEQFF.

This clonotype was observed a few times. The rearrangement links TRBV18 to TRBJ2-5; 10 positions match TRBD2. J lost 6 bases, V lost 3 bases, and 7 bases had no gene match. The CDR3 runs 15 residues. Germline values: CDR1 KGHSH, CDR2 LQKENI. Here the CDR3 reads CASSPWGLARKTQYF. For the CDR3, the DNA is TGTGCCAGCTCACCGTGGGGACTAGCGAGAAAGACCCAGTACTTC.

As to this clonotype: A read error may be the cause here, since a much bigger clone is one base away. This chain links TRBV11-2 with TRBJ1-1; 9 bases align to TRBD1. Trimming cost V 4 bases and J 1 base; bases outside gene matches: 1. Germline V gene lookup returns CDR1 SGHAT and CDR2 FQNNGV. The CDR3 sequence is 14 residues long. CDR3 DNA sequence: TGTGCCAGCAGCTGGGGACAGGGGAACACTGAAGCTTTCTTT. It specifies CASSWGQGNTEAFF.

V is TRBV13 and J is TRBJ2-5; TRBD1 agrees at 7 bases. Germline CDR1 PRHDT, CDR2 FYEKMQ (reference sequence). Trimming removed 7 bases from V and 4 bases from J; junction bases left unmatched: 21. This CDR3 is built from 18 residues. The CDR3 sequence is CASTYPGQRIGGGETQYF. The CDR3 DNA is TGTGCCAGCACATACCCGGGACAGCGAATAGGTGGAGGAGAGACCCAGTACTTC.

J is TRBJ1-6 and V is TRBV20-1; D gene uncertain. The length of the CDR3 is 12 residues. Trimming left V 0 bases short and J 9 bases short, with 6 bases between. Per germline, CDR1 DFQATT and CDR2 SNEGSKA (reference sequence). CDR3 bases: TGCAGTGCTAGAGATTCCCCTTCACCCCTCCACTTT. Translated: CSARDSPSPLHF.

This chain links TRBV18 with TRBJ2-1, with TRBD2 matching 8 bases. The germline V gene encodes CDR1 KGHSH and CDR2 LQKENI. V gave up 3 bases and J gave up 1 base; unmatched junction bases: 2. There are 15 residues in the CDR3. This CDR3 reads CASSPQRESYNEQFF. The CDR3 nucleotides read TGTGCCAGCTCACCGCAGCGGGAGTCCTACAATGAGCAGTTCTTC.

This clonotype was counted between two and nine times. The chain employs TRBV20-1 and TRBJ1-1; D ambiguous. V was clipped by 6 bases and J by 1 base, with 15 bases between them. The germline V gene has CDR1 DFQATT and CDR2 SNEGSKA (reference sequence). The CDR3 totals 14 residues. CDR3 protein: CSAYKRDWNTEAFF. The CDR3 region has the DNA TGCAGTGCCTATAAAAGGGATTGGAACACTGAAGCTTTCTTT.

The chain uses TRBV28 and TRBJ2-3; maybe TRBD2 (5 bases). Trimming took off 8 bases at V and 8 bases at J, with 14 bases between the two ends. The CDR3 covers 12 residues. From germline, CDR1 is MDHEN and CDR2 SYDVKM. In DNA, the CDR3 is TGTGCCAGCGGCTACCTACGGGGTACGCAGTATTTT. This codes for CASGYLRGTQYF.

This clonotype was counted a single time. The rearrangement joins TRBV11-1 to TRBJ2-5; D remains unclear. Germline V gives CDR1 SGHAT, CDR2 FQDESV (reference sequence). This CDR3 has 13 amino acids. The germline V and J ends were trimmed by 5 bases and 5 bases, with 12 bases remaining between them. The CDR3 DNA reads TGTGCCAGCAGCCCAATCGAATTGGAGACCCAGTACTTC. It encodes CASSPIELETQYF.

The table lists this clonotype with a few counts. This chain joins TRBV4-1 and TRBJ2-3; 8 bases fit TRBD2. Germline CDR1 reads MGHRA; CDR2 reads YSYEKL. With 3 bases clipped from V and 2 bases from J, the junction kept 13 bases outside the gene matches. This CDR3 region has 18 residues. The CDR3 region is CASSQTGGGTSITDTQYF. CDR3 DNA: TGCGCCAGCAGCCAGACTGGCGGGGGGACGTCGATCACAGATACGCAGTATTTT.

This clonotype was recorded at least ten times. The J gene is TRBJ2-7, the V gene TRBV7-9; D uncertain. The CDR3 sequence is 13 residues long. Germline V gene sequence: CDR1 SEHNR, CDR2 FQNEAQ (reference sequence). Trimming cost V 2 bases and J 3 bases, with 8 bases left between them. The CDR3 region has the DNA TGTGCCAGCAGCTTAAACAGTAACTACGAGCAGTACTTC. Protein product: CASSLNSNYEQYF. Full variable domain (remainder filled in from reference TRBV7-9 and TRBJ2-7): DTGVSQNPRHKITKRGQNVTFRCDPISEHNRLYWYRQTLGQGPEFLTYFQNEAQLEKSRLLSDRFSAERPKGSFSTLEIQRTEQGDSAMYLCASSLNSNYEQYFGPGTRLTVT.

The V and J genes are TRBV5-1 and TRBJ2-7; 7 bases are a match to TRBD1. The closer fit of TRBJ2-5 to the DNA end suggests the J call may be wrong. This CDR3 spans 16 amino acids. CDR1 SGHRS and CDR2 YFSETQ come from the germline V gene. The CDR3 coding sequence is TGCGCCAGCAGCTTGGGAGGGGGCAGGGGTCAAGAGACCCAGTACTTC. Translation: CASSLGGGRGQETQYF.

This clonotype was counted at least ten times. The gene calls are TRBV5-6 and TRBJ2-7; perhaps TRBD1 as D (5 bases). CDR1 and CDR2 (germline): SGHDT, YYEEEE. This CDR3 comprises 13 residues. V lost 1 base and J 3 bases, leaving 8 bases between the germline ends. The CDR3 coding sequence is TGTGCCAGCAGCTTGAAGGGGCTCTACGAGCAGTACTTC. Translating gives CASSLKGLYEQYF.

The chain employs TRBV5-1 and TRBJ2-7, with 8 bases lining up with TRBD2. Germline V gene sequence: CDR1 SGHRS, CDR2 YFSETQ. J was trimmed by 4 bases and V by 3 bases; bases with no gene match: 9. The CDR3 totals 15 residues. The CDR3: CASSWGAGELYEQYF. The CDR3 DNA sequence: TGCGCCAGCAGCTGGGGAGCGGGAGAACTGTACGAGCAGTACTTC.

This clonotype occurred a few times. The CDR3 region is CASSGILNEQFF. The CDR3, as DNA: TGCGCCAGCAGTGGAATTTTGAATGAGCAGTTCTTC. The genes are TRBV10-2 and TRBJ2-1; D gene ambiguous. Trimming removed 4 bases from V and 7 bases from J, with 8 bases in between. Germline CDR1 and CDR2: WSHSY and SAAADI. The CDR3 totals 12 residues.

This clonotype was seen a handful of times. The chain has TRBV5-1 and TRBJ1-1; a possible D gene is TRBD1 (6 bases). From germline, CDR1 is SGHRS and CDR2 YFSETQ. CDR3 length: 14 amino acids. V shed 2 bases and J shed 6 bases, with 14 bases lying between them. As DNA, the CDR3 is TGCGCCAGCAGCTTTGGTGGAGGGGGGTCTGAAGCTTTCTTT. Protein product: CASSFGGGGSEAFF.

The chain carries TRBV5-4 and TRBJ2-5, with TRBD2 as a possible D gene (7 bases). The CDR3 runs 15 residues. Trimming took off 4 bases at V and 1 base at J, with 14 bases between the two ends. The germline gives CDR1 SGHNT, CDR2 YYREEE (reference sequence). DNA for the CDR3: TGTGCCAGCAGCACCCAAAGGGGGGGCCAAGAGACCCAGTACTTC. Protein product: CASSTQRGGQETQYF.

The V gene is TRBV4-1, the J gene TRBJ1-5; no reliable D call. The germline CDR1 and CDR2 sequences are MGHRA and YSYEKL. V was pared by 1 base and J by 4 bases, with 11 bases between. This CDR3 spans 15 amino acids. CDR3 DNA sequence: TGCGCCAGCAGCCAAGCGGGATTGGGGAATCAGCCCCAGCATTTT. Amino acids: CASSQAGLGNQPQHF.

There are a few counts of this clonotype. J is TRBJ2-1 and V is TRBV20-1; D is perhaps TRBD1 (5 bases). The V and J ends lost 5 bases and 2 bases respectively, with 22 bases between them. This CDR3 spans 17 amino acids. From germline, CDR1 is DFQATT and CDR2 SNEGSKA (reference sequence). The chain's CDR3 is CSAALPDSPLTYNEQFF. In DNA form, the CDR3 reads TGCAGTGCTGCCCTCCCTGACAGTCCCCTTACCTACAATGAGCAGTTCTTC.

The chain joins TRBV6-6 to TRBJ1-5; 9 bases map to TRBD1. V lost 7 bases and J lost 7; bases outside the gene matches: 11. This CDR3 has 15 residues. Germline values: CDR1 MNHNY, CDR2 SVGAGI (reference sequence). CDR3 in DNA: TGTGCCAGCAATCCTCCGGGACAGGGTTTCCAGCCCCAGCATTTT. Protein sequence: CASNPPGQGFQPQHF.

This clonotype showed up just a few times. CDR3 sequence: CASSLEGERGEQYF. As DNA, the CDR3 is TGTGCCAGCAGCTTGGAAGGGGAACGCGGCGAGCAGTACTTC. The V gene is TRBV5-5, the J gene TRBJ2-7; D is perhaps TRBD1 (5 bases). The CDR3 sequence is 14 residues long. Trimming took off 0 bases at V and 6 bases at J, with 13 bases between the two ends. The germline V gene encodes CDR1 SGHKS and CDR2 YYEKEE (reference sequence).

Turning to this clonotype: One end of the junction is discordant with germline, which a read error may explain. The gene calls are TRBV7-3 and TRBJ2-4; 12 bases fit TRBD1. The J call may be in error: the DNA end matches TRBJ2-7 better. Germline V CDR1 and CDR2: SGHTA, FQGTGA. The CDR3 is made up of 16 amino acids. CDR3 bases: TGTGCCAACAGCCCAAGCCCCGGGACAGGGGGCTTCGAGCAGTACTTC. This gives the protein CANSPSPGTGGFEQYF.

This rearrangement joins TRBV20-1 to TRBJ1-5; D not resolved. The V gene's germline CDR1 is DFQATT and CDR2 SNEGSKA (reference sequence). This CDR3 has 13 residues. Trimming took 3 bases from V and 4 from J, leaving 10 bases between them. CDR3 sequence reads: CSASTGSNQPQHF. For the CDR3, the DNA is TGCAGTGCTAGTACCGGGTCGAATCAGCCCCAGCATTTT.